The present entry profiles one TCR beta chain with its context. Its antigen target is currently unknown. Base quality data are lacking; no much larger clone is found one base away. The data belong to a study of response to subunit inactivated influenza vaccine (dated by TCRdb to between 2017 and 2018). Study-level background: To follow how T cells responded to a trivalent subunit inactivated influenza vaccine, the researchers relied on deep quantitative profiling of the T cell receptor repertoire. Paper-wide results and their limitations: It was suggested by the authors that each seasonal influenza vaccination may recruit only a limited number of new T cells.

The library was generated by RT-PCR. TCRdb names Illumina HiSeq 2500 as the instrument used. The public reads were reprocessed in TCRdb via fastp at Q25 and MiXCR, keeping in-frame beta chains. When rows share a CDR3 protein, they turn into one entry using the most common DNA and genes. Here the sample has approximately 500,000 distinct CDR3 sequences; around 13% occur a single time. Over 8.5% of the sample is held by the ten biggest clonotypes. This receptor was identified in a man aged 50 to 60 who received an inactivated influenza vaccine. Donor details come from another sample of the same person, matched by shared clones. The material sequenced was PBMCs from blood, taken about 11 days after vaccination.

Read as DNA, the sequence is TGCGCCAGCAGCCCTTCAGGGTCCGGGGAGCTGTTTTTT. It encodes CASSPSGSGELFF. This sequence uses TRBV5-1 and TRBJ2-2; perhaps TRBD1 is the D gene, with 5 bases matching. As encoded in the germline V gene, CDR1 is SGHRS while CDR2 is YFSETQ. The V end loses 4 bases and the J end loses 6 bases, and a stretch of 10 bases separates them. The CDR3 goes from the cysteine to the phenylalanine over 13 residues. Here the CDR3 DNA is all that survives: 39 bases in frame from base 1.